This TCR beta chain is from a study of regulatory T cells in long-lasting Graves disease. This clonotype has only a few counts. Its antigen is unknown. Germline assignment: CDR1 LNHDA and CDR2 SQIVND (reference sequence). Trimming left V 5 bases short and J 4 bases short, with 15 bases between. This CDR3 is 16 amino acids long. Broader study findings: Persistent disease exhibited a predilection for TRBV28, TRBJ1-2 and TRBJ2-5.

The time point is: newly diagnosed GD, antithyroid drugs for less than 3 months. TCR sequences were obtained from RNA taken from PBMCs. Both iRepertoire HTBI primers and Arm-PCR of CDR3 regions were used to build the TCR beta libraries. TCRdb redid the calling of the multiplex PCR reads with MiXCR, one entry per CDR3 protein. The repertoire holds roughly 420,000 distinct CDR3 sequences, with around 13% as singletons. The same specimen was also included in a second study, on T cells in Graves' hyperthyroidism and ophthalmopathy. From that paper: Stable Graves' hyperthyroidism denoted no ophthalmopathy progression over 18 months. HTBI primers were the set used in a first-round RT-PCR of the TCR CDR3. Ophthalmopathy was distinguished from stable hyperthyroidism by 13 V-J signatures.

The sample in question was peripheral blood mononuclear cells (PBMCs), obtained at new diagnosis, from a patient treated with antithyroid drugs. The chain couples TRBV19 to TRBJ2-6, with D perhaps matching TRBD1 (6 bases). The clonotype comes from a woman in her forties or fifties with Graves disease. The CDR3 reads CASSLVGATGANVLTF. CDR3 nucleotide sequence: TGTGCCAGTAGTCTTGTGGGGGCGACGGGGGCCAACGTCCTGACTTTC.